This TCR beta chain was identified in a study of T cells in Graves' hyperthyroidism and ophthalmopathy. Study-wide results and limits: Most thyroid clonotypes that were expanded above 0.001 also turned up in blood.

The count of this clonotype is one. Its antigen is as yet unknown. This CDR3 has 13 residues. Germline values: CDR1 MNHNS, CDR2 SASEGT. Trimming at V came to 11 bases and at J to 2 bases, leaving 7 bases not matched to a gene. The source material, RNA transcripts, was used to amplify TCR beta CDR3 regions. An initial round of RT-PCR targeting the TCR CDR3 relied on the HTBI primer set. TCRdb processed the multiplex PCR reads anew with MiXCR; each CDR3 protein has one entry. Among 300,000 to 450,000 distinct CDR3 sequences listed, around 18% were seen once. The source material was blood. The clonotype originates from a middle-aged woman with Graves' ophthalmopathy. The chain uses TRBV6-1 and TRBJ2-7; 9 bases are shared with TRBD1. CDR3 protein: CAGSRDRAYEQYF. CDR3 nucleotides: TGTGCCGGAAGCCGGGACAGGGCCTACGAGCAGTACTTC.